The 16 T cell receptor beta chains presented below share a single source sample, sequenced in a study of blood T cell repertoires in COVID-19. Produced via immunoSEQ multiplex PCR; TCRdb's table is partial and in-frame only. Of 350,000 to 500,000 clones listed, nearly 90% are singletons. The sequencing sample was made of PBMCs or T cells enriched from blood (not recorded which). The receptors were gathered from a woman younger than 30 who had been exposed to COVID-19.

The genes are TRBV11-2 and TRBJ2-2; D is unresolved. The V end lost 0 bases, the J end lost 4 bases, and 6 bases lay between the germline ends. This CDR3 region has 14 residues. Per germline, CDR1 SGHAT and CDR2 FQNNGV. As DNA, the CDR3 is TGTGCCAGCAGCTTAGACAGAACCACCGGGGAGCTGTTTTTT. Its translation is CASSLDRTTGELFF.

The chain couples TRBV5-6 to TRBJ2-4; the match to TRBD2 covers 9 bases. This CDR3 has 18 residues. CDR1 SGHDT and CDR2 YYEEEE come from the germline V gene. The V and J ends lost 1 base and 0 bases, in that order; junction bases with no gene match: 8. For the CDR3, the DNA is TGTGCCAGCAGCTTGAAAGGACTAGCGACGCTAGCCAAAAACATTCAGTACTTC. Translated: CASSLKGLATLAKNIQYF.

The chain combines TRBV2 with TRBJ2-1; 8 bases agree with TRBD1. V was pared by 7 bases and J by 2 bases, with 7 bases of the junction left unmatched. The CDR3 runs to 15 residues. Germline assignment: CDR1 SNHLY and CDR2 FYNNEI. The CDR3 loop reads CASTRQGLAYNEQFF. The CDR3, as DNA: TGTGCCAGCACCCGACAGGGGTTGGCCTACAATGAGCAGTTCTTC.

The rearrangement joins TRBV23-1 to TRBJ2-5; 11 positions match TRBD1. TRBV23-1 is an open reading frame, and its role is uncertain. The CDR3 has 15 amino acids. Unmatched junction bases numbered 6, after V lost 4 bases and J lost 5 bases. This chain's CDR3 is CASSPDRGHLETQYF. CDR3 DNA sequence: TGCGCCAGCAGTCCGGACAGGGGGCATCTGGAGACCCAGTACTTC.

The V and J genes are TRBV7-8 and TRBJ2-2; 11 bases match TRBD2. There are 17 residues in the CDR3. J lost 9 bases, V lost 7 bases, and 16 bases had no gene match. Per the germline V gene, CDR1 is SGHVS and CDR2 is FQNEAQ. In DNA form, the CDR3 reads TGTGCCAGCAAAGGCTTGCTAACGACTAGCGGGGCAAGGGAGCTGTTTTTT. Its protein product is CASKGLLTTSGARELFF.

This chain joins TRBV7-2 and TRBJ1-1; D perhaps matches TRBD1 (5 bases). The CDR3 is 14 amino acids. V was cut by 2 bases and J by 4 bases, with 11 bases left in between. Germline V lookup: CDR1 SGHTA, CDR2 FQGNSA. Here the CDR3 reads CASSLQSRVTEAFF. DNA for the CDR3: TGTGCCAGCAGCTTACAGTCCAGGGTCACTGAAGCTTTCTTT.

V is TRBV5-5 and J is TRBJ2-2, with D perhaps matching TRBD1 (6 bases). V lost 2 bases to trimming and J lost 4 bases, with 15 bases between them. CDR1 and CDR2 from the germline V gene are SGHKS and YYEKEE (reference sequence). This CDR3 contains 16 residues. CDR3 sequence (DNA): TGTGCCAGCAGCTTAGGGTCAACAGGGACCACCGGGGAGCTGTTTTTT. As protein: CASSLGSTGTTGELFF.

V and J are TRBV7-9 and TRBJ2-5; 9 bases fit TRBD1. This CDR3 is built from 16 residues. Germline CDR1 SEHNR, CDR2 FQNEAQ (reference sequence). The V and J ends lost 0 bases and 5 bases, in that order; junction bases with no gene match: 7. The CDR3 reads CASSLARTGEAETQYF. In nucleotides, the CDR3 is TGTGCCAGCAGCTTAGCGCGGACAGGGGAGGCGGAGACCCAGTACTTC. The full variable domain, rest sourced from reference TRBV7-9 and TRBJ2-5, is DTGVSQNPRHKITKRGQNVTFRCDPISEHNRLYWYRQTLGQGPEFLTYFQNEAQLEKSRLLSDRFSAERPKGSFSTLEIQRTEQGDSAMYLCASSLARTGEAETQYFGPGTRLLVL.

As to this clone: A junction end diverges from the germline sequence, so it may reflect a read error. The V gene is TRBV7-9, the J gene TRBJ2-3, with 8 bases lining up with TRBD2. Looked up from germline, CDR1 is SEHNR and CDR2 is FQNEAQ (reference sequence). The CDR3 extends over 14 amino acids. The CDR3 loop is CTSSGGLGTDTQYF. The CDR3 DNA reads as TGTACCAGCAGCGGGGGACTCGGCACAGATACGCAGTATTTT.

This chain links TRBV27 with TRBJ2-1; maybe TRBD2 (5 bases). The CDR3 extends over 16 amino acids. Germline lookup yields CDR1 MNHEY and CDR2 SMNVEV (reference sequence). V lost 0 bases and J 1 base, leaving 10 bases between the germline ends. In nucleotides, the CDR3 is TGTGCCAGCAGTTTATCTGTCGGGAAATCCTACAATGAGCAGTTCTTC. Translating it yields CASSLSVGKSYNEQFF.

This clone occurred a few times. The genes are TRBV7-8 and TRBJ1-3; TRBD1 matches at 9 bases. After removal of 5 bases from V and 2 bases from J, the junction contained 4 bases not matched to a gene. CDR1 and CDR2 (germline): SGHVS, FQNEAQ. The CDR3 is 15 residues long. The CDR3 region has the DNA TGTGCCAGCAGCCCCGGGACAGGGCCTGGAAACACCATATATTTT. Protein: CASSPGTGPGNTIYF.

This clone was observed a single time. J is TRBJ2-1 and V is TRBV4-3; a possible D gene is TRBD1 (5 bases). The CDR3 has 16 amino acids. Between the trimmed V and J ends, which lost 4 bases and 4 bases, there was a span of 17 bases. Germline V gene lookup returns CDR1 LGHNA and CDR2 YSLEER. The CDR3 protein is CASSPQVGATYNEQFF. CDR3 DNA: TGCGCCAGCAGCCCCCAGGTAGGGGCTACATACAATGAGCAGTTCTTC.

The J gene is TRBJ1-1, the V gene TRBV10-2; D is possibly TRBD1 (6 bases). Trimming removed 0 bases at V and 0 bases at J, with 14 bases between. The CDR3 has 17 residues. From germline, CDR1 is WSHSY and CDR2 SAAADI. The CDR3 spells CASSESRRGTMNTEAFF. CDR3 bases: TGCGCCAGCAGTGAGTCGAGGCGAGGGACAATGAACACTGAAGCTTTCTTT.

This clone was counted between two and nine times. In DNA form, the CDR3 reads TGTGCCAGCAGCCTGGCACAGGTCTCCTCTGGAAACACCATATATTTT. Translating it yields CASSLAQVSSGNTIYF. This chain joins TRBV4-2 and TRBJ1-3; the D gene is possibly TRBD1 (5 bases). V dropped 4 bases and J dropped 0 bases, with 13 bases sitting between them. The V gene's germline CDR1 is LGHNA and CDR2 YNFKEQ. The CDR3 has 16 amino acids.

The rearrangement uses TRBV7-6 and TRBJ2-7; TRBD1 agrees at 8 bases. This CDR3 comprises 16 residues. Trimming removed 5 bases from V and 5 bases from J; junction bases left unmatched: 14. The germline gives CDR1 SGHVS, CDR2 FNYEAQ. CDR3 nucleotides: TGTGCCAGCAGCCCATCTTGGGCAGGGGGCCTGAACGAGCAGTACTTC. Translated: CASSPSWAGGLNEQYF.

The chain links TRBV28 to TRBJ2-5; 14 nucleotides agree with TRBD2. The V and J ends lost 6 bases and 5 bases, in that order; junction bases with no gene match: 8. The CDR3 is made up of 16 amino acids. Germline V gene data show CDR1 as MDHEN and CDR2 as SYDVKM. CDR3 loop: CASSRRLAGGGETQYF. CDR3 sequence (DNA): TGTGCCAGCAGCCGCAGACTAGCGGGAGGGGGGGAGACCCAGTACTTC.